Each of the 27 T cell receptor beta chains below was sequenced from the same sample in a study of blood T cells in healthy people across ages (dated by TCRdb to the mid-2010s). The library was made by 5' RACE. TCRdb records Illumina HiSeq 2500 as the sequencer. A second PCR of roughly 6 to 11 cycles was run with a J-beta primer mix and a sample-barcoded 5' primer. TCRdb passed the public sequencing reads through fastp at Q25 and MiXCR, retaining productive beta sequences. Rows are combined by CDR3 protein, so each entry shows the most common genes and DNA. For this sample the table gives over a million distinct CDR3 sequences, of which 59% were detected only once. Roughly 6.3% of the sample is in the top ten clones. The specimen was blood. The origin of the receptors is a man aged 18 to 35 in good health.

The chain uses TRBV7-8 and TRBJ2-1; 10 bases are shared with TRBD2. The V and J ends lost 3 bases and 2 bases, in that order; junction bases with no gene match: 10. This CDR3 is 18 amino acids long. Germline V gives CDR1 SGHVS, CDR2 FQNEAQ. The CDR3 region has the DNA TGTGCCAGCAGCTTTTTAGCGGGAGGTCCGGGCACCTACAATGAGCAGTTCTTC. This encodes CASSFLAGGPGTYNEQFF. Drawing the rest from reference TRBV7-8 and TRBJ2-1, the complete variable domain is GAGVSQSPRYKVAKRGQDVALRCDPISGHVSLFWYQQALGQGPEFLTYFQNEAQLDKSGLPSDRFFAERPEGSVSTLKIQRTQQEDSAVYLCASSFLAGGPGTYNEQFFGPGTRLTVL.

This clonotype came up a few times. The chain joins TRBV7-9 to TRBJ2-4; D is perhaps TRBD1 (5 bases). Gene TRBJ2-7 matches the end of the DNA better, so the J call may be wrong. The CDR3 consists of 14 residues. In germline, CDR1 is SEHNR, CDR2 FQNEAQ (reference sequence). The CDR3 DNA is TGTGCCAGCAGCTTGACAGAACGTGGTTACGAGCAGTACTTC. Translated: CASSLTERGYEQYF.

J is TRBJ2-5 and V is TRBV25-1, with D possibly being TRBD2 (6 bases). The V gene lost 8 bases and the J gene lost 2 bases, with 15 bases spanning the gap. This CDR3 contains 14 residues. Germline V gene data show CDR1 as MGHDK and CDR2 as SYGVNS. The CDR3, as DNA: TGTGCCAGCCGGGAGCACACAGAGCAAGAGACCCAGTACTTC. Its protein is CASREHTEQETQYF. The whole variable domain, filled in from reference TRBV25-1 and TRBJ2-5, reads EADIYQTPRYLVIGTGKKITLECSQTMGHDKMYWYQQDPGMELHLIHYSYGVNSTEKGDLSSESTVSRIRTEHFPLTLESARPSHTSQYLCASREHTEQETQYFGPGTRLLVL.

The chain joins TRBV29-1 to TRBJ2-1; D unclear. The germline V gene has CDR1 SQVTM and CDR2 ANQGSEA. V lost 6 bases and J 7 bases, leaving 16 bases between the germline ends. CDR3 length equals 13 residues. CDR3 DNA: TGCAGCGTCCCTATTGGGCCGAGAAATGAGCAGTTCTTC. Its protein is CSVPIGPRNEQFF.

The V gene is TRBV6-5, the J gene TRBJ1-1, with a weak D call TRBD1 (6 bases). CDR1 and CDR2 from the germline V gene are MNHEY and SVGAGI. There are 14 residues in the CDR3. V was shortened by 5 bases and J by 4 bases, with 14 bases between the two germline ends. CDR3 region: CASSPGRGATEAFF. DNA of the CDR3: TGTGCCAGCAGTCCAGGCCGGGGGGCCACTGAAGCTTTCTTT.

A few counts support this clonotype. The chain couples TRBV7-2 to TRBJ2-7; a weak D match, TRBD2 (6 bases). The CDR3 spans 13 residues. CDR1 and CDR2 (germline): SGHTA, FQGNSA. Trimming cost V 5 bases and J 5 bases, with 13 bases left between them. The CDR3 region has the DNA TGTGCCAGCAGCAGGGCGGGGTCCAACGAGCAGTACTTC. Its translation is CASSRAGSNEQYF.

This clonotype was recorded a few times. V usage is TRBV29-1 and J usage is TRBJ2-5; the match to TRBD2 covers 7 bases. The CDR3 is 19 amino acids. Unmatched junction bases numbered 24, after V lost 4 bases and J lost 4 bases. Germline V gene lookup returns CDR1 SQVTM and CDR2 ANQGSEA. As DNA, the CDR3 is TGCAGCGTTGGGGGGGGGGACCGGAGCCTCCATGATGTGTTAGAGACCCAGTACTTC. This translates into CSVGGGDRSLHDVLETQYF.

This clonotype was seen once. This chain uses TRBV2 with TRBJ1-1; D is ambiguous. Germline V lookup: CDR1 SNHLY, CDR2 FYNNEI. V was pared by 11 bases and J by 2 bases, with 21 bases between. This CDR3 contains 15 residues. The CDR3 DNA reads TGTGCCCCAAGAAAGGGTTCCCTGTCCAACACTGAAGCTTTCTTT. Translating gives CAPRKGSLSNTEAFF.

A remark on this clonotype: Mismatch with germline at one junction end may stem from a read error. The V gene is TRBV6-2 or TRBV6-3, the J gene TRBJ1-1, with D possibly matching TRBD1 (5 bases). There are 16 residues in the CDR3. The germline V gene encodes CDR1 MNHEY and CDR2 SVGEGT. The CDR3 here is CVSTPLTKGRYTEAFF. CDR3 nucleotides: TGTGTCAGCACTCCGCTGACGAAGGGGAGGTACACTGAAGCTTTCTTT.

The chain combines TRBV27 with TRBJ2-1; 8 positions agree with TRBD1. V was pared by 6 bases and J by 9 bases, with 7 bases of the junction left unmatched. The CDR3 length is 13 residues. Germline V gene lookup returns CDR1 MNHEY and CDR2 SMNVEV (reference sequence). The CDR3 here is CASRTGDVGEQFF. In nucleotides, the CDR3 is TGTGCCAGCAGGACAGGGGATGTTGGTGAGCAGTTCTTC.

The CDR3 DNA reads TGTGCCAGCAGTAGGTACTTCACGGCAGAGCAGTACTTC. Translated, it gives CASSRYFTAEQYF. The chain combines TRBV27 with TRBJ2-7; D is unclear. Germline V gene data show CDR1 as MNHEY and CDR2 as SMNVEV (reference sequence). The CDR3 totals 13 residues. The V gene lost 5 bases and the J gene lost 7 bases, with 15 bases spanning the gap.

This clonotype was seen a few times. The CDR3 coding sequence is TGTGCCAGCAGCGCCCGACTAGCGGGGGGGCGGGATCAAACGCAGTATTTT. Translated, it gives CASSARLAGGRDQTQYF. The V gene is TRBV4-2, the J gene TRBJ2-3, with TRBD2 identical over 14 bases. After removal of 5 bases from V and 9 bases from J, the junction contained 13 bases not matched to a gene. Germline-derived CDR1 and CDR2 are LGHNA and YNFKEQ. CDR3 size: 17 residues.

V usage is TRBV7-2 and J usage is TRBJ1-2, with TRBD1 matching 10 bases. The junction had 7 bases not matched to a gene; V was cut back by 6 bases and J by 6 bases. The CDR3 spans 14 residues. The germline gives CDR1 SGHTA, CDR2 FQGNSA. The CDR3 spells CASRDATGGDGYTF. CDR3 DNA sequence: TGTGCCAGCAGGGATGCGACAGGGGGCGATGGCTACACCTTC.

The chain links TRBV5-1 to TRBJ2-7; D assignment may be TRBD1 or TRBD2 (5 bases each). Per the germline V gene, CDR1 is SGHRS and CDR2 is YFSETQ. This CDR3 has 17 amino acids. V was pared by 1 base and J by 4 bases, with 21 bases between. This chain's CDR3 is CASSLTGGTNRMYEQYF. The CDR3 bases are TGCGCCAGCAGCTTGACCGGTGGGACCAACAGGATGTACGAGCAGTACTTC. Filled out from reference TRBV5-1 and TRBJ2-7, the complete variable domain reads KAGVTQTPRYLIKTRGQQVTLSCSPISGHRSVSWYQQTPGQGLQFLFEYFSETQRNKGNFPGRFSGRQFSNSRSEMNVSTLELGDSALYLCASSLTGGTNRMYEQYFGPGTRLTVT.

This CDR3 is CASSQGGSGEPYNEQFF. CDR3 in DNA: TGCGCCAGCAGCCAAGGGGGTAGCGGGGAGCCCTACAATGAGCAGTTCTTC. The chain combines TRBV4-1 with TRBJ2-1, with TRBD2 matching 8 bases. V was clipped by 1 base and J by 2 bases; unmatched bases: 7. Per germline, CDR1 MGHRA and CDR2 YSYEKL. The length of the CDR3 is 17 residues.

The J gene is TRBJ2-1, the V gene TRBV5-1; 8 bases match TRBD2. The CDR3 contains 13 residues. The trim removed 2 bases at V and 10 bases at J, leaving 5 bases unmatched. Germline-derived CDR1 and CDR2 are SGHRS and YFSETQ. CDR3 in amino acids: CASSFRTSSEQFF. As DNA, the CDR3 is TGCGCCAGCAGCTTTAGGACTAGCAGCGAGCAGTTCTTC.

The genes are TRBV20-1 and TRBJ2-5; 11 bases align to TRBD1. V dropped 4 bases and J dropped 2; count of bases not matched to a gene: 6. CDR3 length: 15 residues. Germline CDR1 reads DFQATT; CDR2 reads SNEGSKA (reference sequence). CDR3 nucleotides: TGCAGTGCTACCGGGACAGGGGGGTTGCAAGAGACCCAGTACTTC. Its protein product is CSATGTGGLQETQYF.

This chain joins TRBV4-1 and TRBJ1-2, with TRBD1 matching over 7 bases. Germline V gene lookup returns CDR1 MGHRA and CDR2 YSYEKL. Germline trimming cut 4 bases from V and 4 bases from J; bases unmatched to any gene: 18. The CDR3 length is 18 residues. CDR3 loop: CASSPANVKGGLSYGYTF. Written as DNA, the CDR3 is TGCGCCAGCAGCCCGGCGAACGTGAAAGGGGGCCTATCCTATGGCTACACCTTC.

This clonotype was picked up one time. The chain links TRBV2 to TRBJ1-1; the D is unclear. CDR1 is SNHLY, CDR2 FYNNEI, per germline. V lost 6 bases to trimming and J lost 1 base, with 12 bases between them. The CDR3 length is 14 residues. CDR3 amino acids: CASRYNQENTEAFF. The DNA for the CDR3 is TGTGCCAGCAGGTACAATCAGGAGAACACTGAAGCTTTCTTT.

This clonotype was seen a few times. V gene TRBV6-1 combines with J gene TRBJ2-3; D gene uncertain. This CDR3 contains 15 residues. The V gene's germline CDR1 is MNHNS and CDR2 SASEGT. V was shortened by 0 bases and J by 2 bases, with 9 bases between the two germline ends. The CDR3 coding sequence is TGTGCCAGCAGTGAAGCGCTCGGACCCACAGATACGCAGTATTTT. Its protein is CASSEALGPTDTQYF.

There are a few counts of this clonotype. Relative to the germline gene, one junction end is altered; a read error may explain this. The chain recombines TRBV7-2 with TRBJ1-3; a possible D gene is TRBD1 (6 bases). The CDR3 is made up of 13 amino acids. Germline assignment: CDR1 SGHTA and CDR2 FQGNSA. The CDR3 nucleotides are TGTGCCAGTAGCTTTGGACAGGGAAACACCATATATTTT. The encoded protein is CASSFGQGNTIYF.

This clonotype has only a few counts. This CDR3 reads CASSLNKETQYF. The CDR3 DNA is TGTGCCAGCAGCTTGAACAAAGAGACCCAGTACTTC. The chain links TRBV11-2 to TRBJ2-5; D is uncertain. Per germline, CDR1 SGHAT and CDR2 FQNNGV. Trimming cost V 3 bases and J 3 bases, with 5 bases left between them. This CDR3 is 12 amino acids long.

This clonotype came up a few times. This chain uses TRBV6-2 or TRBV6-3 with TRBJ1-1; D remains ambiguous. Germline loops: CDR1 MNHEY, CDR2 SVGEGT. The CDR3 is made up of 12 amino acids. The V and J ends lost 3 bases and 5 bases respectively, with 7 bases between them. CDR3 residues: CASSYLRTEAFF. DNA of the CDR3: TGTGCCAGCAGTTATCTGAGGACTGAAGCTTTCTTT.

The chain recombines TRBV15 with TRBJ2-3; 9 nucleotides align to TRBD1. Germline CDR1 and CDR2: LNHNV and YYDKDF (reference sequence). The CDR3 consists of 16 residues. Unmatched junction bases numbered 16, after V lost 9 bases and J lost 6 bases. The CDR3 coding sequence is TGTGCCACTGGGACAGGGTTTGGCCAACAGCAGGATACGCAGTATTTT. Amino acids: CATGTGFGQQQDTQYF.

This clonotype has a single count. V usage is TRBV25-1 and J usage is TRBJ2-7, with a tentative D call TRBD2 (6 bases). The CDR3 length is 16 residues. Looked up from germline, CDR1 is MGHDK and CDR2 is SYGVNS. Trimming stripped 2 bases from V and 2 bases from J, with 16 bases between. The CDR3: CASSERGGARTYEQYF. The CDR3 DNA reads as TGTGCCAGCAGTGAAAGGGGCGGGGCGCGAACCTACGAGCAGTACTTC.

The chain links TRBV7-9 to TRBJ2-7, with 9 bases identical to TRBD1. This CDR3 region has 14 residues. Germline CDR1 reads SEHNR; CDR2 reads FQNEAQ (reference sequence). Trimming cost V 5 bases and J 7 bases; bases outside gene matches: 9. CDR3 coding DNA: TGTGCCAGCAGCCTCGGACAGGGGAGTTTGGAGCAGTACTTC. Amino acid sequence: CASSLGQGSLEQYF.

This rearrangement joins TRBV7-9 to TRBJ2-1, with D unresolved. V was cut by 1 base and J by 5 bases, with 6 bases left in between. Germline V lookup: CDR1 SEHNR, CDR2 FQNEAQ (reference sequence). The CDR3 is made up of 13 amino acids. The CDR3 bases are TGTGCCAGCAGCTTAGTCCCCGACAATGAGCAGTTCTTC. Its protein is CASSLVPDNEQFF.